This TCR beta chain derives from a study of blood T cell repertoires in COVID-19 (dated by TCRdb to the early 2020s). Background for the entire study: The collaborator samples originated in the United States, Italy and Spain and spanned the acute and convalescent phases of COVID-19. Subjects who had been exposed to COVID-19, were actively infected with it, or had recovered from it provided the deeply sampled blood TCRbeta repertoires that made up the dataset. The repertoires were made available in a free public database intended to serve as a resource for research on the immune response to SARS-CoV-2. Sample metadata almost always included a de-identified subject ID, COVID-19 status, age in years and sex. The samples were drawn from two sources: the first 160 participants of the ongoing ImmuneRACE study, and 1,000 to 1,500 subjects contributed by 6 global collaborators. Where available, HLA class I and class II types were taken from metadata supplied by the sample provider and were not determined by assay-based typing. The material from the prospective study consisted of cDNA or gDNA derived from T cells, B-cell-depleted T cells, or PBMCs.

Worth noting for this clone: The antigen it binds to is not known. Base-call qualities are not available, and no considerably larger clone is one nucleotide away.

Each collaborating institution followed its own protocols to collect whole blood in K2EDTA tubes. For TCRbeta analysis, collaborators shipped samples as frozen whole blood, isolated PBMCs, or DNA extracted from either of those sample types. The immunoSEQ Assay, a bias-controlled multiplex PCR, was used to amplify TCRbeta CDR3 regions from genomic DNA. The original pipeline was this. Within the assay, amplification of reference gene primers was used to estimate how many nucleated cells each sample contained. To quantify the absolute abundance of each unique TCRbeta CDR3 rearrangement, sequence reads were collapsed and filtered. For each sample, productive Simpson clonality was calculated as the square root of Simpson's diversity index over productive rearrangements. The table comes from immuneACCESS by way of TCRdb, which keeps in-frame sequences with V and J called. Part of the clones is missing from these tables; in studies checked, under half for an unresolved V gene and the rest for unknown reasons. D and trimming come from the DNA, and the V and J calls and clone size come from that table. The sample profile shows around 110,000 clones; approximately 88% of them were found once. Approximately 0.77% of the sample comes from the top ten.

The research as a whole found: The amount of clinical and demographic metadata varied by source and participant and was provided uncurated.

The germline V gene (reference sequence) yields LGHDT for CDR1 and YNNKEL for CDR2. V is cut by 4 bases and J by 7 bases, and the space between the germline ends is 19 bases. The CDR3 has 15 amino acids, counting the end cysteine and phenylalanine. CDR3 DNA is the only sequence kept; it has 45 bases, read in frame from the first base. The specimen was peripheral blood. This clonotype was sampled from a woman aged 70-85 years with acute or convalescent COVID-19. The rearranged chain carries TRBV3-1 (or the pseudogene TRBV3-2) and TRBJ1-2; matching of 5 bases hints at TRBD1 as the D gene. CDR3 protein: CASSPSGSGGAGYTF. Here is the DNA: TGTGCCAGCAGCCCATCAGGGTCGGGAGGAGCTGGCTACACCTTC.